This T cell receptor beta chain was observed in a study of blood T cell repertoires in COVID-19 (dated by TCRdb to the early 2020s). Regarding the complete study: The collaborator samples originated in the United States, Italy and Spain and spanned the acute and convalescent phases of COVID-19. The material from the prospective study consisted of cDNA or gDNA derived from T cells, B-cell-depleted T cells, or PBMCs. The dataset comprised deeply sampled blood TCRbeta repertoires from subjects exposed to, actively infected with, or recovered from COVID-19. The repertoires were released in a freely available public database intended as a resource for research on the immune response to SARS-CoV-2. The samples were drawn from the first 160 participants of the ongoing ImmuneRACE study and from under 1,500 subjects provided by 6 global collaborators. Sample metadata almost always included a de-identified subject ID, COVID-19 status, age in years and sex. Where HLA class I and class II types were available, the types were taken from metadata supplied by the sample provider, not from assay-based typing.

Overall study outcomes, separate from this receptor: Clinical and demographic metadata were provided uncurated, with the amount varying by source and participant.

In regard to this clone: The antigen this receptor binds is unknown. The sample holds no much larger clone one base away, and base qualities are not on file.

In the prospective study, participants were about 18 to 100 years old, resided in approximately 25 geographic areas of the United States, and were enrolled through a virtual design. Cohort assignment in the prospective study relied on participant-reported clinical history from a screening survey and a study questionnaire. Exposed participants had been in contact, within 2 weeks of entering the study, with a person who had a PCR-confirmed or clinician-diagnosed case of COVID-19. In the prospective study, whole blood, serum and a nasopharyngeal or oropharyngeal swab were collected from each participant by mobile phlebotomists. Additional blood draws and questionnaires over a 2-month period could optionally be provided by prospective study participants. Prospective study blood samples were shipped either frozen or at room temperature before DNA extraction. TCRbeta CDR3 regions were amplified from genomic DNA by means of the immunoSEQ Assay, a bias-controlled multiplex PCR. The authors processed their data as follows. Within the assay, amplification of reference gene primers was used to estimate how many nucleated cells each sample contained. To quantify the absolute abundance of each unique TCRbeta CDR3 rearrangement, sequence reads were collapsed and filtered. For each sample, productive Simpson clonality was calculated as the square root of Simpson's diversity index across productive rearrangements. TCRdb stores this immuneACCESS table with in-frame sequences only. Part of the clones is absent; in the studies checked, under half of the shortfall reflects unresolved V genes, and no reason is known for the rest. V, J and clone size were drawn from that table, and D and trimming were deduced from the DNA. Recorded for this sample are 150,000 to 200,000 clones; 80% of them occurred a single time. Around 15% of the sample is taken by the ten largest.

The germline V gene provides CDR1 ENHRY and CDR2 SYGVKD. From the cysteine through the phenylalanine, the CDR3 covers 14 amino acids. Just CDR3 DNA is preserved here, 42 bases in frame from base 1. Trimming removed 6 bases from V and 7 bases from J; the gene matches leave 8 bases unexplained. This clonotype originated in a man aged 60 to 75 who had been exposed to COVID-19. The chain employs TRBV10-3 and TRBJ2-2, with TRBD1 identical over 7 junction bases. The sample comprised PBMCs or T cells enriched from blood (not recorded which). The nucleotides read TGTGCCATCAGCGCAGACAGGGTAGGCGGGGAGCTGTTTTTT. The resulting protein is CAISADRVGGELFF.